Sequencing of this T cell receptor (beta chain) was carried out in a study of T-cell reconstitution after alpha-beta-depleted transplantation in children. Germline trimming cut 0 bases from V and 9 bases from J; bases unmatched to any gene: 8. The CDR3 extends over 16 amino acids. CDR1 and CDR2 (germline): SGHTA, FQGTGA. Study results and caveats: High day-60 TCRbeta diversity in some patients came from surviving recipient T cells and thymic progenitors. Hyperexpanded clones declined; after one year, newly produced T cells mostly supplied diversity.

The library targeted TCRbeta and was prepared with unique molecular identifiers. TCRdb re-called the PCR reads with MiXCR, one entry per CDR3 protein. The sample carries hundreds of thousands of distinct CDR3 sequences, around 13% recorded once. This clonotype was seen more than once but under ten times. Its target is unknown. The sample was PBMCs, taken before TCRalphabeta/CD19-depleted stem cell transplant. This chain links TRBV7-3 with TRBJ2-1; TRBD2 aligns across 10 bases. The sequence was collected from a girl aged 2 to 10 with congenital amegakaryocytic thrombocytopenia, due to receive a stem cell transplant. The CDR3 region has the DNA TGTGCCAGCAGCTTAACAAGCGGGAGGGCCTGGTCTGAGCAGTTCTTC. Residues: CASSLTSGRAWSEQFF.